The clone carrying this TCR beta chain was observed many times. Its antigen is unknown. This sample was taken from a study of Graves' ophthalmopathy and Graves' hyperthyroidism. General observations from the study: The model achieved under 71% sensitivity and 72.22% specificity for ophthalmopathy progression.

Transcripts of RNA were the source for amplifying TCR beta CDR3 regions. First-round RT-PCR with HTBI primers preceded a second-round multiplex PCR. TCRdb itself ran the multiplex PCR reads through MiXCR, one entry per CDR3 protein. The sample yields 210,000 or so distinct CDR3 sequences, under 30% seen once. The CDR3 consists of 16 residues. Germline CDR1 reads ENHRY; CDR2 reads SYGVKD. V gave up 0 bases and J gave up 4 bases, with 10 bases separating them. V usage is TRBV10-3 and J usage is TRBJ2-6, with D unclear. The sample consisted of peripheral blood. The source of this sequence is a man aged 45-60 years with Graves' ophthalmopathy. The DNA for the CDR3 is TGTGCCATCAGTGAGTCACTGGCAACCGGGGCCAACGTCCTGACTTTC. Translated, it gives CAISESLATGANVLTF.